This T cell receptor (beta chain) derives from a study of monozygotic twins with inflammatory bowel disease (dated by TCRdb to between 2018 and 2020). For the wider study: A total of approximately 30 monozygotic twin pairs were included in the full study, comprising nine German pairs (four IBD-concordant, five IBD-discordant) and 19 IBD-discordant Danish pairs. Disease-associated traits were sought mainly through comparisons between IBD patients and their genetically identical healthy co-twins within discordant pairs. Each individual had, on average, about 151 000 unique TCRalpha sequences and 181 000 unique TCRbeta sequences available for analysis.

For this clonotype: Its specific antigen is unknown.

Results the study describes overall, beyond this receptor: IBD patients had lower TCRbeta repertoire diversity, measured by the inverse Simpson index, than their healthy co-twins. No single strong signal or clonotype linked to IBD turned up in the results, so the idea that one exists was not supported. Because patients were on differing immunosuppressive treatments, the repertoires may have picked up extra background noise and inter-individual variability. The analysis was unable to tell apart different T cell subtypes. Compared with healthy twins, IBD patients had fewer clonotypes in common with other individuals, a difference most pronounced in patients showing signs of disease activity. Repertoire similarity did not differ between concordant and discordant twins, possibly due to limited statistical power.

From each donor, a roughly 2.5 ml peripheral blood sample was collected into PAXgene tubes and stored at -80 degrees C. Total RNA was isolated from whole blood with the PAXgene blood miRNA kit on an automated QIAcube, without T cell sorting. Peripheral blood from monozygotic twin pairs concordant or discordant for inflammatory bowel disease was subjected to deep TCRalpha and TCRbeta repertoire profiling with unique molecular barcoding. Smoking habits were recorded for all twin pairs, with individuals classified as current, former or never smokers. The CDR3 spans 14 residues, from the cysteine through the phenylalanine. No coding sequence is recorded. Per the germline V gene, SGHRS is the CDR1 and YFSETQ is the CDR2. Library construction relied on 5' RACE. Each TCR library was prepared from about 3.5 ug of total RNA. For each sample, cDNA was synthesized in eight separate reactions using SMARTScribe reverse transcriptase. During cDNA synthesis, unique molecular identifiers containing a 6-nucleotide sample barcode were introduced by template switching. Amplification of TCRalpha and TCRbeta cDNA involved two nested PCRs of 16 and 9 cycles, and each PCR was followed by bead purification. Before amplification, the cDNA was treated with uracil DNA-glycosylase and purified using the QIAquick PCR purification kit. The second PCR added Illumina TruSeq-compatible adapters along with sample-specific barcodes. TapeStation and Qubit were used to check library quality and concentration, and 4.5 to 6.5 ng of each library was pooled. Sequencing of the pooled libraries was done on an Illumina HiSeq2500 single-index Rapid Run using custom sequencing primers and 2 x 100 bp reads. On the authors' methods: MiGEC version 1.2.6 was used for UMI-based consensus assembly to correct PCR and sequencing errors. MiXCR version 2.1.1 was used to carry out V(D)J alignment, clonotype assembly and CDR3 extraction. Gene usage, clonotype sharing and MAIT/NKT TCR abundance were normalised by analysing the top 1000, 10 000 and 20 000 clonotypes per sample. Diversity was computed as the inverse Simpson index with the vegan R package after downsampling to 27 000 UMIs. Paired Mann-Whitney U tests were applied to discordant twin pairs, and Benjamini-Hochberg correction was used for multiple testing. One entry per CDR3 protein sequence results from the TCRdb reprocessing of the reads, with DNA left out. TCRdb, not the original authors, processed these V and J calls. For this sample, the table gives some 190,000 distinct CDR3 sequences. The top ten hold about 8% of the sample.

The specimen was blood. The TCR sequence derives from a human donor with ulcerative colitis or Crohn's disease, or a healthy co-twin of an affected twin (not recorded which). The sequence is built from TRBV5-1 and TRBJ2-7; TCRdb's D call of TRBD1 is untestable without DNA. The CDR3 region has the sequence CASSPAGQMYEQYF. With all but the CDR3 taken from the reference TRBV5-1 and TRBJ2-7 genes, the full variable domain is: KAGVTQTPRYLIKTRGQQVTLSCSPISGHRSVSWYQQTPGQGLQFLFEYFSETQRNKGNFPGRFSGRQFSNSRSEMNVSTLELGDSALYLCASSPAGQMYEQYFGPGTRLTVT.